This T cell receptor beta chain was identified in a study of blood T cell repertoires in COVID-19. About the study: There were acute and convalescent COVID-19 samples, and they came from the United States, Italy and Spain. Nucleic acid was either cDNA or gDNA, and it came from T cells, B-cell-depleted T cells, or PBMCs.

The germline V gene encodes CDR1 SEHNR and CDR2 FQNEAQ (reference sequence). V gave up 5 bases and J gave up 4 bases, with 14 bases separating them. The CDR3 is 14 amino acids. To note about this clone: Other nucleotide sequences in the sample specify the same CDR3.

In the original workflow: The authors estimated nucleated cell counts from reference gene primer amplification. Using immunoSEQ multiplex PCR, the repertoire was profiled, and TCRdb retains in-frame clones only, with some absent. V, J and clone size were drawn from that table, and D and trimming were deduced from the DNA. This sample has 210,000 or so clones, with 70% to 80% found just once. Sequencing was done on a sample of peripheral blood. This TCR derives from a man in his fifties who had recovered from COVID-19. This chain joins TRBV7-9 and TRBJ1-2; tentative D call: TRBD1 (5 bases). The CDR3 reads CASSPGTGGYGYTF. The CDR3 bases are TGTGCCAGCAGCCCCGGGACGGGAGGCTATGGCTACACCTTC.